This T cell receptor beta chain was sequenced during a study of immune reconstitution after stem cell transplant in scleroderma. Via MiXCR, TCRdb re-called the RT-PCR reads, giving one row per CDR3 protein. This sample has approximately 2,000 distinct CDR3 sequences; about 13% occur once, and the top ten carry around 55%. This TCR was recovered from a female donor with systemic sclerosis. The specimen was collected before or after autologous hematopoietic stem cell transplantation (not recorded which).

DNA of the CDR3: TGCAGCGTCAAAGCTAGCGGGGGCACAGATACGCAGTATTTT. Amino acid sequence: CSVKASGGTDTQYF. V gene TRBV29-1 combines with J gene TRBJ2-3; 9 bases are a match to TRBD2. CDR3 length: 14 amino acids. After removal of 6 bases from V and 1 base from J, the junction contained 5 bases not matched to a gene. Per germline, CDR1 SQVTM and CDR2 ANQGSEA.